Each of the 2 T cell receptor beta chains below was sequenced from the same sample in a study of blood T cell repertoires in COVID-19. TCRdb's copy holds only in-frame clones and misses some; the assay was immunoSEQ multiplex PCR. In the table there are approximately 180,000 clones, about nine tenths of which are singletons. The sequencing input was peripheral blood. These receptors originate from a man aged 50-60 years with acute or convalescent COVID-19.

The V gene is TRBV7-6, the J gene TRBJ2-2; D remains ambiguous. The CDR3 has 13 residues. In germline, CDR1 is SGHVS, CDR2 FNYEAQ. Trimming left V 8 bases short and J 1 base short, with 8 bases between. The DNA for the CDR3 is TGTGCCAGCCTGCCCGGGAACACCGGGGAGCTGTTTTTT. This gives the protein CASLPGNTGELFF.

V and J are TRBV28 and TRBJ1-2; weak D call: TRBD1 (6 bases). Germline loops: CDR1 MDHEN, CDR2 SYDVKM. This CDR3 has 12 amino acids. Trimming cost V 6 bases and J 5 bases, with 10 bases left between them. In DNA form, the CDR3 reads TGTGCCAGCAGACAGGGTGGGTATGGCTACACCTTC. This gives the protein CASRQGGYGYTF.